This T cell receptor beta chain comes out of a study of cytomegalovirus exposure and HLA in healthy donors. 13 Jbeta primers and 60 Vbeta primers were used for the PCR. The repertoire was sequenced with immunoSEQ multiplex PCR; TCRdb's copy has only in-frame clones and lacks some. The sample includes approximately 150,000 clones, 71% of them seen just once. This CDR3 region has 13 residues. Germline V gives CDR1 MNHEY, CDR2 SVGAGI. The junction had 9 bases not matched to a gene; V was cut back by 2 bases and J by 14 bases. The receptor was isolated from a woman aged 30 to 39 in good health and CMV-seronegative. Sequencing was done on a sample of PBMCs. The chain carries TRBV6-5 and TRBJ2-1; TRBD1 agrees at 7 bases. In nucleotides, the CDR3 is TGTGCCAGCAGTTACGAGTACAGGGGCAGAGAGTTCTTC. It is translated as CASSYEYRGREFF.